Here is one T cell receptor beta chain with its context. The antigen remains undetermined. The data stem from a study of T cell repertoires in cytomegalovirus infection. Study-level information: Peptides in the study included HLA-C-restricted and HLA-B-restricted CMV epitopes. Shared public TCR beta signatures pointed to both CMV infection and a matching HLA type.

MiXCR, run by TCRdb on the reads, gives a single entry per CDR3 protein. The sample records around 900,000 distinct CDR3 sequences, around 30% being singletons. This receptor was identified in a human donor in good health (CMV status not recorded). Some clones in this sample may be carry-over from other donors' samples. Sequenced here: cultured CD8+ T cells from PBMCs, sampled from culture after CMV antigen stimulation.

CDR3 in amino acids: CASSSRLAGFNEQFF. The CDR3 bases are TGTGCCAGCAGTTCCAGACTAGCGGGGTTCAATGAGCAGTTCTTC. V is TRBV27 and J is TRBJ2-1; 11 nucleotides agree with TRBD2. The CDR3 totals 15 residues. CDR1 and CDR2 from the germline V gene are MNHEY and SMNVEV (reference sequence). After removal of 4 bases from V and 6 bases from J, the junction contained 5 bases not matched to a gene.